This T cell receptor beta chain was captured by sequencing in a study of cytomegalovirus exposure and HLA in healthy donors (dated by TCRdb to between 2016 and 2019). Regarding the complete study: In an earlier analysis of roughly 590 of the donors, less than 350 Gb of sequence data and 120 million or so unique TCR beta sequences from 150 million to 200 million T cells were reported. Every repertoire in the discovery cohort had been generated on one and the same sequencing platform. A later genetic analysis took genome-wide SNP genotypes for about three fifths of the roughly 670 donors and used that subset as a discovery cohort. HLA typing included class I and class II loci at four-digit resolution. An earlier analysis of several hundred of the donors applied high-throughput TCR beta sequencing to assess whether each TCR beta V gene segment acted as functional or pseudogenic. Roughly 310 gigabases of sequencing data and 78 million or so unique TCR sequences were included in an early release covering about 620 HLA-typed donors. The number of donors typed differed by locus, with roughly 629-640 for A, B, C, DRB1 and DQB1, roughly 520 for DQA1, over 600 for DPA1, and 400 to 490 for DPB1. The study profiled the T cell repertoires of 550 to 700 subjects by immunosequencing and related them to cytomegalovirus serostatus. High-throughput TCR immunosequencing, statistical association of individual TCRs with disease status, and machine learning were combined to predict cytomegalovirus infection status. A handful of DR-DQ haplotypes were handled as single units for association and clustering because linkage in the cohort was strong. The study was designed to test whether signatures of past pathogen exposure could be identified by cataloging public T cell receptors. Rather than using new phenotypic data, the later analysis identified candidate immune exposures from TCR beta sequences and from how often those sequences occurred across donors. A later analysis re-examined previously published TCR beta repertoires from over 500 donors and added high-resolution HLA genotyping to investigate patterns of TCR occurrence. Donor age, sex, ethnicity and CMV serostatus were compiled alongside the repertoire data. A separate validation cohort of roughly 120 different subjects was used in addition to the approximately 700-subject first cohort. Among the 398 genotyped donors, approximately 82% belonged to the genetic ancestry cluster associated with self-reported Caucasian donors. Among 300 to 500 genotyped donors of the cohort, an average of roughly 230,000 unique TCR beta nucleotide sequences was sequenced per donor, of which roughly 17% were non-productive.

Library construction relied on the immunoSEQ multiplex PCR assay. For the multiplex PCR, a mixture combining 60 forward primers for TCR Vbeta segments and 13 reverse primers for TCR Jbeta segments was used. The CDR3 region of rearranged TCR beta genes was amplified from genomic DNA with a multiplex PCR assay. The amplified TCR beta libraries were sequenced on the Illumina HiSeq System as 87-base-pair reads. The original methods were these. In a later analysis, tens of millions of unique TCR beta chains were counted across the approximately 640 repertoires, and approximately 9.9 million of these chains were shared by at least two donors. A nearest-neighbor algorithm error-corrected the raw reads and collapsed the reads into unique sequences, merging closely related sequences to remove PCR and sequencing errors. CDR3 sequences were aligned to IMGT reference sequences to assign V, D and J gene segments. Each retained sequence needed at least a six-nucleotide match to both a V gene segment and a J gene segment. Rearrangements were classified as productive when the CDR3 lacked stop codons and remained in frame with V and J, and all other rearrangements were classified as non-productive. Following IMGT convention, CDR3 was defined as the stretch from the second conserved V-encoded cysteine up to the conserved J-encoded phenylalanine. The earlier analysis of roughly 590 of the donors excluded any sequence lacking an unambiguous match to a single V gene segment. In an earlier analysis of some 590 of the donors, a V segment was called functional when productive rearrangements were above 56.7%, and segregating when the standard deviation between donors exceeded 5%. To diagnose cytomegalovirus status from the catalog of TCR beta chain sequences, a statistical classification framework was built. V and J gene assignment, in a later analysis, came from comparing TCR nucleotide sequences with IMGT/GENE-DB human TR gene sequences. A later analysis assigned CDR3 sequences and most-parsimonious VDJ recombination scenarios with the TCRdist pipeline. In a later analysis, every TCR beta chain was defined by the combination of its CDR3 amino acid sequence and its V-gene family, and reads without a unique V-gene family were dropped. To address suspected cross-contamination and a sequencing artifact, a later analysis removed roughly 640 highly shared, low-generation-probability nucleotide sequences. In a later analysis, a clonal expansion index was calculated for each public chain from normalized within-repertoire ranks of inferred template counts. In a later analysis, generation probabilities were computed using a VDJ recombination model fitted to out-of-frame rearrangements, and the results were checked against IGoR. In a later analysis, TCR-TCR, TCR-HLA and TCR-CMV co-occurrence was scored with hypergeometric tests, and a repertoire-size bias correction was applied to TCR pairs. To estimate false discovery rates, a later analysis permuted the HLA or CMV assignments 20 times. In a later analysis, co-occurring TCRs were grouped using DBSCAN, with TCRdist sequence similarity added in when clustering inside HLA-allele-positive subsets. For co-occurrence clustering, repertoires with fewer than 30,000 or more than 120,000 public chains were excluded, along with roughly 5 repertoires with anomalous nucleotide sharing. The table was pulled from immuneACCESS by TCRdb, which kept in-frame rearrangements only. Such tables lose some clones; where checked, under half of the loss comes from unresolved V genes, and the rest has no known cause. For V, J and clone size, that table is used; D and trimming come from the DNA. The sample table records about 150,000 clones; 65% to 75% of these occur just once. About 2.8% of the sample is in the top ten clones.

In its sample, this clone was seen a few times. Its antigen is not yet known. Per-base qualities were not stored, and no clone one base away is much larger. From the cysteine through the phenylalanine, the CDR3 covers 13 amino acids. The only DNA kept is the CDR3, 39 bases in frame from the first base. V is shortened by 5 bases, J by 3 bases, and the region joining them spans 10 bases. In the germline V gene, CDR1 corresponds to MNHNS and CDR2 to SASEGT. In total, 666 healthy bone marrow donors made up the cohort. At the time of sampling, every cohort member was nominally healthy, though immune exposures that went unrecorded were likely present. The donor was CMV seronegative and was included in the group of a few hundred seronegative cohort members. Each donor provided a peripheral blood sample, and peripheral blood mononuclear cells were used for TCR beta sequencing. Genomic DNA extraction from the blood cell samples was performed with the Qiagen DNeasy Blood Extraction Kit.

General findings and caveats noted by the study authors: The sequencing pipeline was judged likely to have produced a cluster of highly shared sequence variants as a technical artifact. Strong co-occurrence of HLA alleles, especially DR and DQ, made assigning TCR associations to individual alleles difficult. For the cohort, immune exposure information was limited to CMV serostatus. In a later analysis, several top co-occurrence clusters were reported to appear linked to parvovirus B19, influenza, CMV and Epstein-Barr virus. According to the authors, the approach could potentially be generalized to other disease states and immunological phenotypes. The earlier analysis of 587 of the donors excluded over 15 rarely observed V segments, including chromosome 9 orphons, because counts were too low. In a later genetic analysis, a missense DCLRE1C variant was associated with V-gene and J-gene trimming of TCR beta chains, and the association was replicated in an independent cohort. Most TCR sequences were seen in very few donors, while some public TCRs were found in many individuals. The classifier was reported to diagnose cytomegalovirus status with high specificity and sensitivity in both the original and validation cohorts. An earlier analysis of some 590 of the donors showed that most TCR beta V segments appeared in productive rearrangements either about 90% or about 30% of the time, which broadly matched IMGT annotations. Because HLA typing was unavailable for some donors at each locus, only the typed subset was used in association tests. A further reported finding was that TCR beta sequences accurately predicted the HLA-A and HLA-B alleles for most subjects in the first cohort. Compared with the approximately 700-donor mean, donors in an Asian-associated ancestry cluster had fewer N-insertions in productive TCRs, according to a later genetic analysis. In a later analysis, the rate of TCR association differed among HLA loci, with DRB1 alleles having the most associated TCRs and HLA-C alleles having the fewest. Because the 87-base-pair reads could not distinguish some IMGT-functional V segments, including TRBV6-2 and TRBV6-3, those segments were excluded. The presence/absence analyses assumed that sequencing depth was roughly uniform across donors, and that assumption may not be true. In a later analysis, HLA-associated TCR beta chains were found to be more clonally expanded and to have lower generation probabilities than equally common non-associated chains. In vitro tests confirmed that a few of the cytomegalovirus-associated TCR beta chains recognize cytomegalovirus antigens. A total of 150 to 200 TCR beta chains were listed by the study as associated with cytomegalovirus. Most CMV-associated TCR beta chains appeared to be HLA-restricted in a later analysis, and the HLA associations seemed to be driven largely by CMV exposure. Linkage disequilibrium might explain the correlated functional status among segregating V segments, but an unknown experimental factor could not be excluded. This cohort had only TCR beta chains sequenced, and the lack of alpha or paired-chain data limited which features could be detected. Specific HLA alleles were associated with 18,000 or so TCR beta sequences at a false discovery rate of 0.05 in a later analysis.

The sequence derives from a man younger than 30 in good health and CMV-seronegative. The specimen sequenced was PBMCs. Recombination linked TRBV6-1 to TRBJ1-2, with no confidently assigned D gene. The nucleotides read TGTGCCAGCAGTTTCAATTTAGACTATGGCTACACCTTC. This sequence encodes CASSFNLDYGYTF.